A single sample gave rise to the 20 T cell receptor beta chains below, sequenced in a study of T cell repertoires in cytomegalovirus infection. MiXCR, run by TCRdb on the reads, gives a single entry per CDR3 protein. The sample carries hundreds of thousands of distinct CDR3 sequences, roughly 30% recorded once. Which antigens these TCRs recognize remains unknown. This sample comprised cultured PBMCs, obtained from culture after CMV antigen stimulation. The receptors shown here come from a human donor in good health (CMV status not recorded). Some clones in this sample may be carry-over from other donors' samples.

The rearrangement links TRBV7-2 to TRBJ2-5; the D is unclear. Trimming left V 5 bases short and J 1 base short, with 8 bases between. This CDR3 region has 13 residues. The germline V gene has CDR1 SGHTA and CDR2 FQGNSA. The CDR3 nucleotides read TGTGCCAGCAGCGGACGGAGCCAAGAGACCCAGTACTTC. Translating it yields CASSGRSQETQYF.

The gene calls are TRBV4-1 and TRBJ2-3, with 7 nucleotides matching TRBD1. Germline-derived CDR1 and CDR2 are MGHRA and YSYEKL. The CDR3 extends over 17 amino acids. The junction had 14 bases not matched to a gene; V was cut back by 4 bases and J by 4 bases. CDR3 DNA: TGCGCCAGCAGCCGTTTAGGGGGCAAGGGGCGGGCAGATACGCAGTATTTT. Amino acids: CASSRLGGKGRADTQYF.

The V call is TRBV11-2, the J call TRBJ2-1; D gene ambiguous. V was cut by 5 bases and J by 2 bases, with 16 bases left in between. There are 16 residues in the CDR3. CDR1 and CDR2 from the germline V gene are SGHAT and FQNNGV. CDR3 in DNA: TGTGCCAGCAGCACGGACCGCCCCCAGCCCTACAATGAGCAGTTCTTC. Protein product: CASSTDRPQPYNEQFF. Based on the CDR3 plus reference TRBV11-2 and TRBJ2-1, the full variable domain is EAGVAQSPRYKIIEKRQSVAFWCNPISGHATLYWYQQILGQGPKLLIQFQNNGVVDDSQLPKDRFSAERLKGVDSTLKIQPAKLEDSAVYLCASSTDRPQPYNEQFFGPGTRLTVL.

The rearrangement joins TRBV28 to TRBJ1-3, with D uncertain. From germline, CDR1 is MDHEN and CDR2 SYDVKM. The CDR3 length is 16 residues. The V end lost 8 bases, the J end lost 0 bases, and 17 bases lay between the germline ends. CDR3 in amino acids: CASGLGSVSSGNTIYF. The CDR3 DNA is TGTGCCAGCGGACTCGGAAGTGTTAGCTCTGGAAACACCATATATTTT.

This chain uses TRBV12-3 or TRBV12-4 with TRBJ2-1; the D gene is possibly TRBD2 (7 bases). This CDR3 comprises 13 residues. Trimming removed 6 bases at V and 5 bases at J, with 11 bases between. The CDR3 loop reads CASRGGRNNEQFF. In nucleotides, the CDR3 is TGTGCCAGCAGGGGGGGGCGGAACAATGAGCAGTTCTTC.

The genes are TRBV3-1 and TRBJ1-5; no reliable D call. V was clipped by 2 bases and J by 4 bases, with 6 bases between them. Germline CDR1 is LGHDT and CDR2 is YNNKEL (reference sequence). The CDR3 is made up of 13 amino acids. The CDR3 sequence: CASSQSSNQPQHF. DNA of the CDR3: TGTGCCAGCAGCCAATCCTCTAATCAGCCCCAGCATTTT.

The chain carries TRBV7-2 and TRBJ1-5, with unresolved D. This CDR3 has 14 amino acids. Trimming took 3 bases from V and 5 from J, leaving 11 bases between them. The germline CDR1 and CDR2 sequences are SGHTA and FQGNSA. The CDR3 DNA reads as TGTGCCAGCAGCTTTTTTGGTCCTCATCAGCCCCAGCATTTT. Translation: CASSFFGPHQPQHF.

This chain connects TRBV10-3 to TRBJ2-1, with D possibly matching TRBD2 (6 bases). Trimming cost V 2 bases and J 0 bases, with 26 bases left between them. CDR3 length: 21 amino acids. CDR1 and CDR2 (germline): ENHRY, SYGVKD. CDR3 coding DNA: TGTGCCATCAGTGAGCGCGTCCTAGCGCAGAACGATCAGAGCTCCTACAATGAGCAGTTCTTC. Protein: CAISERVLAQNDQSSYNEQFF.

The chain employs TRBV12-3 or TRBV12-4 and TRBJ1-2; D uncertain. The CDR3 extends over 13 amino acids. Trimming took off 4 bases at V and 3 bases at J, with 9 bases between the two ends. The CDR3 reads CASSSYADYGYTF. CDR3 bases: TGTGCCAGCAGTTCATATGCGGACTATGGCTACACCTTC.

V and J are TRBV15 and TRBJ1-4; D not resolved. V was pared by 3 bases and J by 0 bases, with 8 bases between. Germline V CDR1 and CDR2: LNHNV, YYDKDF (reference sequence). The CDR3 totals 15 residues. The chain's CDR3 is CATSSVRPTNEKLFF. In nucleotides, the CDR3 is TGTGCCACCAGCAGTGTCAGGCCAACTAATGAAAAACTGTTTTTT.

A word on this clonotype: A much larger clone lies a single base off, so this may be a read error. This chain uses TRBV7-2 with TRBJ2-1; either TRBD1 or TRBD2 may supply D (8 bases each). Germline-derived CDR1 and CDR2 are SGHTA and FQGNSA. This CDR3 has 15 residues. The CDR3 here is CVSSFGQGLDNEQFF. The CDR3 DNA sequence: TGTGTCAGCAGCTTTGGACAGGGACTAGACAATGAGCAGTTCTTC.

This chain joins TRBV15 and TRBJ1-1; D gene unclear. The CDR3 runs 15 residues. V dropped 0 bases and J dropped 0 bases, with 8 bases sitting between them. CDR1 and CDR2 (germline): LNHNV, YYDKDF (reference sequence). The CDR3 bases are TGTGCCACCAGCAGAGAGCCGGGGATGAACACTGAAGCTTTCTTT. This sequence encodes CATSREPGMNTEAFF.

In this sample, this clonotype turned up many times. This chain joins TRBV19 and TRBJ1-1; D call uncertain. The germline gives CDR1 LNHDA, CDR2 SQIVND (reference sequence). V was pared by 1 base and J by 1 base, with 4 bases between. The CDR3 has 13 amino acids. The CDR3 here is CASSIGRNTEAFF. CDR3 DNA: TGTGCCAGTAGTATAGGCAGGAACACTGAAGCTTTCTTT. Full variable domain (remainder filled in from reference TRBV19 and TRBJ1-1): DGGITQSPKYLFRKEGQNVTLSCEQNLNHDAMYWYRQDPGQGLRLIYYSQIVNDFQKGDIAEGYSVSREKKESFPLTVTSAQKNPTAFYLCASSIGRNTEAFFGQGTRLTVV.

About this clonotype itself: It may be a read error: a sequence one base away is much more abundant. The chain couples TRBV7-2 to TRBJ2-7; 10 bases agree with TRBD2. The CDR3 spans 14 residues. Germline V gene data show CDR1 as SGHTA and CDR2 as FQGNSA. The ends lost 3 bases at V and 7 bases at J; junction bases unmatched: 6. Here the CDR3 DNA reads TGTGCCAGCAGCTTGGACAGCGGGAGGGAGGAGCAGTACTTC. Translation gives CASSLDSGREEQYF.

This clonotype appeared a few times. This chain joins TRBV12-3 or TRBV12-4 and TRBJ1-5, with 9 nucleotides matching TRBD1. The J segment lost 4 bases and the V segment lost 3 bases, leaving 10 bases of the junction unmatched. CDR3 length equals 17 residues. CDR3 sequence: CASSFPDRGRPNQPQHF. The DNA for the CDR3 is TGTGCCAGCAGTTTTCCGGACAGGGGACGCCCAAATCAGCCCCAGCATTTT.

The CDR3 DNA reads TGTGCCAGCAGTTGGCTAGCGGGAGTACGGGGGGTAAACGAGCAGTACTTC. It is translated as CASSWLAGVRGVNEQYF. This chain joins TRBV12-3 or TRBV12-4 and TRBJ2-7, with 10 bases aligning to TRBD2. Trimming took 4 bases from V and 5 from J; bases not matched to a gene: 14. The CDR3 runs to 17 residues.

In this sample, this clonotype turned up many times. The chain is built from TRBV18 and TRBJ2-2; 7 bases agree with TRBD2. Germline V lookup: CDR1 KGHSH, CDR2 LQKENI. V trimming: 3 bases; J trimming: 0 bases; junction bases outside the gene matches: 1. The CDR3 covers 15 residues. Here the CDR3 reads CASSPGLANTGELFF. As DNA, the CDR3 is TGTGCCAGCTCACCTGGACTAGCGAACACCGGGGAGCTGTTTTTT.

This clonotype has only a few counts. The chain combines TRBV27 with TRBJ2-7; no definite D call. CDR1 MNHEY and CDR2 SMNVEV come from the germline V gene (reference sequence). CDR3 length: 12 amino acids. Trimming removed 8 bases from V and 5 bases from J, with 13 bases in between. In DNA, the CDR3 is TGTGCCAGCTTTGCGGCTCCCCACGAGCAGTACTTC. Protein product: CASFAAPHEQYF.

The chain employs TRBV12-3 or TRBV12-4 and TRBJ1-1, with a tentative D call TRBD1 (5 bases). This CDR3 spans 14 amino acids. Deletions cut 9 bases from V and 7 bases from J, with 21 bases between. In DNA form, the CDR3 reads TGTGCCAGTTGGGGCCGGGGGGTTAGTCTTGAAGCTTTCTTT. Its translation is CASWGRGVSLEAFF.

The chain carries TRBV11-3 and TRBJ2-5; 11 bases are shared with TRBD2. The CDR3 length is 16 residues. CDR1 and CDR2 from the germline V gene are SGHNT and YENEEA. J lost 0 bases, V lost 5 bases, and 5 bases had no gene match. In DNA, the CDR3 is TGTGCCAGCAGCCCGGGACTAGCGGATGACCAAGAGACCCAGTACTTC. Its translation is CASSPGLADDQETQYF.